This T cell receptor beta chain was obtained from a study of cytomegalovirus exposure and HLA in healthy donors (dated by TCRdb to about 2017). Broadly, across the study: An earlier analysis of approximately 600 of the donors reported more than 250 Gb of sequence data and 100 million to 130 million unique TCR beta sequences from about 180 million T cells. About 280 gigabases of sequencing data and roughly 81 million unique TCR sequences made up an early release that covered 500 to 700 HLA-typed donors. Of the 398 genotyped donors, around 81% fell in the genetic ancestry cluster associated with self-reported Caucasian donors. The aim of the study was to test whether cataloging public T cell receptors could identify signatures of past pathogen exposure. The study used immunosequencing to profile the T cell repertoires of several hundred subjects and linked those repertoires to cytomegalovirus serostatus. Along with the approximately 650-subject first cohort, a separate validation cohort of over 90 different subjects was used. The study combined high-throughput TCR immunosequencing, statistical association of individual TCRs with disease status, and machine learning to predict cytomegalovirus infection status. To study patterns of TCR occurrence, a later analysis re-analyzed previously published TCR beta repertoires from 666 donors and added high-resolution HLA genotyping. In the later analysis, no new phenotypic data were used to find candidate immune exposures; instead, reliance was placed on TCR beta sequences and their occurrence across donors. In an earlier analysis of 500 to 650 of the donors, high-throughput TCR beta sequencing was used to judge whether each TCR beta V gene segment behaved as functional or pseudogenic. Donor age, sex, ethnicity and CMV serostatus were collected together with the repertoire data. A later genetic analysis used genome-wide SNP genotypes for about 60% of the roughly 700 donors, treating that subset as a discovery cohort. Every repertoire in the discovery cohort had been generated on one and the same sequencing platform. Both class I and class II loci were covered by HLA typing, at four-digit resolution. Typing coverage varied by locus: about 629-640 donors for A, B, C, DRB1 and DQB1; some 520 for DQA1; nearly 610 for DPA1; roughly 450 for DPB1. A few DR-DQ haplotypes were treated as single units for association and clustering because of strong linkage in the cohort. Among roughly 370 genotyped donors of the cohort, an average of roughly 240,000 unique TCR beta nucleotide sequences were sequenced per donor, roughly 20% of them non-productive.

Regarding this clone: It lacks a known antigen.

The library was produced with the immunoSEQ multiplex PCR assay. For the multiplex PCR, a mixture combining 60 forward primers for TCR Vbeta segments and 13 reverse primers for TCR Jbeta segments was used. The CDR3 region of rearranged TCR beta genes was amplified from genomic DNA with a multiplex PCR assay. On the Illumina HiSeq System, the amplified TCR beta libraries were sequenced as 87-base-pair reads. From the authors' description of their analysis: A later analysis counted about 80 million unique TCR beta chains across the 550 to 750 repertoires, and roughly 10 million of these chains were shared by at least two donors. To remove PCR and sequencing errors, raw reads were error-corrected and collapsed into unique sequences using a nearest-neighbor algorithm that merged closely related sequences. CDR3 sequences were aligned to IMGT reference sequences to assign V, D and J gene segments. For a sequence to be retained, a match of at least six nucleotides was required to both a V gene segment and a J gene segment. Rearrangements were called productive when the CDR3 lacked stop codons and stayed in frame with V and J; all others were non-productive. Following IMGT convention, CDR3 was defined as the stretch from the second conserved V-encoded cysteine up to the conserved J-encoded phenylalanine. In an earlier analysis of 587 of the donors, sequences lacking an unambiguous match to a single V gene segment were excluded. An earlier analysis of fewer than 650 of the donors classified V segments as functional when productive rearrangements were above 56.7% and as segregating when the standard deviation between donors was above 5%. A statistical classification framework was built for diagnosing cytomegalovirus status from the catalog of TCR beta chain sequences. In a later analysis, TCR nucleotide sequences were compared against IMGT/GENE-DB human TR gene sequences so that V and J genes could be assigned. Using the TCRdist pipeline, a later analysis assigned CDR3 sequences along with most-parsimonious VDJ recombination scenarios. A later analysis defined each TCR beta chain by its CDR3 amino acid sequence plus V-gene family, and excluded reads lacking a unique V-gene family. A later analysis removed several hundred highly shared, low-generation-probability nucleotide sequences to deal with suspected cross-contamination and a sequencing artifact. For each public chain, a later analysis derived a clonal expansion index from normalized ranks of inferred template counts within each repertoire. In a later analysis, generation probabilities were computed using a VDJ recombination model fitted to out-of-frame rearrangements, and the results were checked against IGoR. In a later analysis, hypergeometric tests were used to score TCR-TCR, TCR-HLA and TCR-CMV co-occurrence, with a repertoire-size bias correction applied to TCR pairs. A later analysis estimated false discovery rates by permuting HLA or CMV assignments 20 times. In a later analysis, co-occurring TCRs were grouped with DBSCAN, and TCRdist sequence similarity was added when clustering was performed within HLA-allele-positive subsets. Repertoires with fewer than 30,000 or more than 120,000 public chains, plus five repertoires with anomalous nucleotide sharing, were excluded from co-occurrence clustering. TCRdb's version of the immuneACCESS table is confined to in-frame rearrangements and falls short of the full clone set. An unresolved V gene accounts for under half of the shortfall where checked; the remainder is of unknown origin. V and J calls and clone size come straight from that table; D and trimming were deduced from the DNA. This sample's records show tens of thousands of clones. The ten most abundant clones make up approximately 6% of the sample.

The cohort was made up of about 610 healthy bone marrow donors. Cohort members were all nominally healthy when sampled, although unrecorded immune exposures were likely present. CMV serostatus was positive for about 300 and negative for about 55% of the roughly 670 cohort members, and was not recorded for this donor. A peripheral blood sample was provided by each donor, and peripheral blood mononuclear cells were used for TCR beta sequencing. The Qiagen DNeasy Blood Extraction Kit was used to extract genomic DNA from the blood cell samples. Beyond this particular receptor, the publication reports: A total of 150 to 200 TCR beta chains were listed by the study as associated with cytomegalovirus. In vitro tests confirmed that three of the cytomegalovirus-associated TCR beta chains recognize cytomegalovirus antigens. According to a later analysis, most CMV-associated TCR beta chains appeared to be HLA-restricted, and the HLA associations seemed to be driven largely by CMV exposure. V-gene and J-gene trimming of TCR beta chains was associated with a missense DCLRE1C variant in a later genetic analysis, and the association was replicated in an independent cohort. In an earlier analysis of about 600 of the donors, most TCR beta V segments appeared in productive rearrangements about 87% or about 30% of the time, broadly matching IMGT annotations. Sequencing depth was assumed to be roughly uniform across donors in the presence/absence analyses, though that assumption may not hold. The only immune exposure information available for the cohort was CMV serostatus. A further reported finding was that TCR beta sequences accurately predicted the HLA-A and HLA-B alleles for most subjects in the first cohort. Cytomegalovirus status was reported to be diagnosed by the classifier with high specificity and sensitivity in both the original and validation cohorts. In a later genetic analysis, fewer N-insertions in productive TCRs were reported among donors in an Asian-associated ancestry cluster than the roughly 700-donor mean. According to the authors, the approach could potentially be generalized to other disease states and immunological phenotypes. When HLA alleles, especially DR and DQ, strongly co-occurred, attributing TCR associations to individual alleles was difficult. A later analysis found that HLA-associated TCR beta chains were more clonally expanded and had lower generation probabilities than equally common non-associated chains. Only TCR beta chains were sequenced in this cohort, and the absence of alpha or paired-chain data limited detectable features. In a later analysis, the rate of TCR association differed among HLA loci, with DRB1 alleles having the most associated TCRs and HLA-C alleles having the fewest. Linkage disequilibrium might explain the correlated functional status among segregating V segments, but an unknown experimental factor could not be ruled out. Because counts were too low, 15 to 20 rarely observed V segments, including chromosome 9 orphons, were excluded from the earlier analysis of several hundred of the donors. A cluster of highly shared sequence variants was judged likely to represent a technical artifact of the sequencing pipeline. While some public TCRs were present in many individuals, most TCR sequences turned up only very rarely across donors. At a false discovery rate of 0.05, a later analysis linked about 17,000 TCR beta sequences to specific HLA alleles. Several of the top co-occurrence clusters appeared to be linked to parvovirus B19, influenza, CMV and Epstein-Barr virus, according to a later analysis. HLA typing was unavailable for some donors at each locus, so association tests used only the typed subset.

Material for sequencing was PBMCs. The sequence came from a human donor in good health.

The DNA is TGTGCCAGCAGCTCTCGTGGAGGGGGGGCCGTCGGGGAGCTGTTTTTT. Translated, this gives CASSSRGGGAVGELFF. The chain joins TRBV5-6 to TRBJ2-2; a tentative D call is TRBD2 (7 bases match). The CDR3 sequence holds 16 residues, the cysteine and phenylalanine included. Only CDR3 DNA remains: 48 bases, in frame from the first base. Trimming costs V 3 bases and J 7 bases, and their ends lie 19 bases apart. CDR1 and CDR2 are read off the germline V gene as SGHDT and YYEEEE.